Presented here are 27 T cell receptor beta chains from one specimen sequenced in a study of blood T cell repertoires in COVID-19. Only in-frame clones appear in the TCRdb table, and some are missing; sequencing was by immunoSEQ multiplex PCR. The table lists 360,000 or so clones, less than 90% of them singletons. The specimen was PBMCs or T cells enriched from blood (not recorded which). The receptors derive from a woman between 50 and 59 years old who had recovered from COVID-19.

V and J are TRBV7-8 and TRBJ1-1, with 7 bases identical to TRBD1. V lost 5 bases, J lost 6 bases, and 3 bases stayed unmatched. Germline CDR1 and CDR2: SGHVS and FQNEAQ. This CDR3 contains 12 residues. The CDR3 here is CASSPGGPEAFF. As DNA, the CDR3 is TGTGCCAGCAGCCCAGGGGGTCCTGAAGCTTTCTTT. Supplemented by reference TRBV7-8 and TRBJ1-1, the full variable domain reads GAGVSQSPRYKVAKRGQDVALRCDPISGHVSLFWYQQALGQGPEFLTYFQNEAQLDKSGLPSDRFFAERPEGSVSTLKIQRTQQEDSAVYLCASSPGGPEAFFGQGTRLTVV.

The rearrangement uses TRBV19 and TRBJ2-7; 11 bases agree with TRBD1. With V trimmed by 7 bases and J by 3 bases, 8 bases remained unmatched. The CDR3 contains 15 residues. CDR1 and CDR2 (germline): LNHDA, SQIVND (reference sequence). The CDR3 is CASTVVGTGGYEQYF. CDR3 nucleotides: TGTGCCAGTACGGTCGTCGGGACAGGGGGCTACGAGCAGTACTTC.

The chain has TRBV7-9 and TRBJ2-3; the match to TRBD2 covers 9 bases. CDR3 length: 16 residues. With 5 bases clipped from V and 4 bases from J, the junction kept 10 bases outside the gene matches. CDR1 SEHNR and CDR2 FQNEAQ come from the germline V gene (reference sequence). CDR3 nucleotide sequence: TGTGCCAGCAGCACCCTGTTAGGCGGGGGGGCAGATACGCAGTATTTT. Translated: CASSTLLGGGADTQYF.

The J gene is TRBJ2-7, the V gene TRBV5-4; TRBD1 matches at 8 bases. The CDR3 runs 16 residues. Trimming cost V 4 bases and J 3 bases; bases outside gene matches: 12. Germline lookup yields CDR1 SGHNT and CDR2 YYREEE (reference sequence). The CDR3 loop is CASSKGGDRSFYEQYF. The CDR3 DNA reads TGTGCCAGCAGCAAGGGCGGGGACAGGTCGTTCTACGAGCAGTACTTC.

In its sample, this clone was seen a few times. J is TRBJ1-3 and V is TRBV9; possibly TRBD1 for D (5 bases). In germline, CDR1 is SGDLS, CDR2 YYNGEE. This CDR3 contains 15 residues. Trimming shortened V by 3 bases and J by 1 base, and 11 bases separated the two germline ends. CDR3 protein: CASSDSRQSGNTIYF. Here the CDR3 DNA reads TGTGCCAGCAGCGACTCCCGACAGTCTGGAAACACCATATATTTT. The variable domain in full, completed from reference TRBV9 and TRBJ1-3, reads DSGVTQTPKHLITATGQRVTLRCSPRSGDLSVYWYQQSLDQGLQFLIQYYNGEERAKGNILERFSAQQFPDLHSELNLSSLELGDSALYFCASSDSRQSGNTIYFGEGSWLTVV.

The chain combines TRBV7-2 with TRBJ2-5; D is possibly TRBD2 (6 bases). The CDR3 consists of 15 residues. Germline V gene lookup returns CDR1 SGHTA and CDR2 FQGNSA. Trimming removed 3 bases at V and 3 bases at J, with 14 bases between. The chain's CDR3 is CASSFGGGGEETQYF. CDR3 sequence (DNA): TGTGCCAGCAGCTTCGGCGGTGGCGGGGAAGAGACCCAGTACTTC.

J is TRBJ1-2 and V is TRBV3-1 (or the pseudogene TRBV3-2); weak D call: TRBD1 (5 bases). The CDR3 covers 13 residues. The germline V and J ends were trimmed by 6 bases and 3 bases, with 11 bases remaining between them. CDR1 LGHDT and CDR2 YNNKEL come from the germline V gene (reference sequence). The chain's CDR3 is CASRPGGDYGYTF. CDR3 DNA: TGTGCCAGCAGACCCGGGGGAGACTATGGCTACACCTTC.

V usage is TRBV7-9 and J usage is TRBJ1-4; D remains unclear. V was cut by 5 bases and J by 0 bases, with 10 bases left in between. Germline V lookup: CDR1 SEHNR, CDR2 FQNEAQ (reference sequence). The CDR3 has 15 amino acids. The DNA for the CDR3 is TGTGCCAGCAGCCCCACATCCGCAACTAATGAAAAACTGTTTTTT. It codes for CASSPTSATNEKLFF.

This clone was seen once. The chain is built from TRBV18 and TRBJ2-7; no reliable D call. From germline, CDR1 is KGHSH and CDR2 LQKENI. Between the trimmed V and J ends, which lost 3 bases and 4 bases, there was a span of 10 bases. This CDR3 has 13 residues. The CDR3 region is CASSPNMKYEQYF. The DNA of the CDR3 is TGTGCCAGCTCACCTAACATGAAATACGAGCAGTACTTC. The whole variable domain, filled in from reference TRBV18 and TRBJ2-7, reads NAGVMQNPRHLVRRRGQEARLRCSPMKGHSHVYWYRQLPEEGLKFMVYLQKENIIDESGMPKERFSAEFPKEGPSILRIQQVVRGDSAAYFCASSPNMKYEQYFGPGTRLTVT.

This chain joins TRBV15 and TRBJ2-1, with TRBD2 matching 10 bases. The CDR3 length is 16 residues. Losses at the gene ends were 5 bases for V and 6 bases for J; bases not matched to a gene: 10. Per germline, CDR1 LNHNV and CDR2 YYDKDF (reference sequence). The chain's CDR3 is CATSPGGSGRANEQFF. The CDR3 nucleotides read TGTGCCACCAGCCCCGGGGGGAGCGGGAGGGCCAATGAGCAGTTCTTC. Combining the CDR3 with reference TRBV15 and TRBJ2-1 gives the whole variable domain DAMVIQNPRYQVTQFGKPVTLSCSQTLNHNVMYWYQQKSSQAPKLLFHYYDKDFNNEADTPDNFQSRRPNTSFCFLDIRSPGLGDTAMYLCATSPGGSGRANEQFFGPGTRLTVL.

This clone was found once. V and J are TRBV3-1 (or the pseudogene TRBV3-2) and TRBJ2-1; tentatively, D is TRBD1 (5 bases). Trimming stripped 2 bases from V and 5 bases from J, with 13 bases between. This CDR3 is built from 15 residues. CDR1 and CDR2 (germline): LGHDT, YNNKEL (reference sequence). DNA of the CDR3: TGTGCCAGCAGCCAACTCCCGCAGGGTAACAATGAGCAGTTCTTC. The encoded protein is CASSQLPQGNNEQFF.

This clone was counted a single time. The chain couples TRBV7-2 to TRBJ1-1, with TRBD1 matching 7 bases. Germline V gene data show CDR1 as SGHTA and CDR2 as FQGNSA. This CDR3 has 14 amino acids. Trimming took 7 bases from V and 5 from J; bases not matched to a gene: 10. This chain's CDR3 is CASTLTGVRTEAFF. CDR3 sequence (DNA): TGTGCCAGCACACTAACAGGGGTTCGAACTGAAGCTTTCTTT.

This clone has a handful of counts. The V and J genes are TRBV7-2 and TRBJ1-1; TRBD1 agrees at 8 bases. Trimming cost V 4 bases and J 2 bases; bases outside gene matches: 3. There are 14 residues in the CDR3. Germline assignment: CDR1 SGHTA and CDR2 FQGNSA. Here the CDR3 reads CASSYGQGNTEAFF. The CDR3 nucleotides are TGTGCCAGCAGCTACGGACAGGGAAACACTGAAGCTTTCTTT.

The chain couples TRBV27 to TRBJ2-3; D perhaps matches TRBD2 (5 bases). The V and J ends lost 7 bases and 4 bases respectively, with 15 bases between them. Germline V gives CDR1 MNHEY, CDR2 SMNVEV (reference sequence). The CDR3 is 14 residues long. The CDR3: CASKKRERADTQYF. The CDR3 DNA is TGTGCCAGCAAGAAGAGGGAGAGAGCAGATACGCAGTATTTT.

The chain combines TRBV3-1 (or the pseudogene TRBV3-2) with TRBJ2-5; a possible D gene is TRBD1 (7 bases). The length of the CDR3 is 16 residues. Trimming took off 2 bases at V and 2 bases at J, with 15 bases between the two ends. Germline V gene lookup returns CDR1 LGHDT and CDR2 YNNKEL (reference sequence). CDR3 sequence: CASSQPRQGGQETQYF. CDR3 DNA sequence: TGTGCCAGCAGCCAACCGAGACAGGGAGGACAAGAGACCCAGTACTTC.

The CDR3 is CASSLVAGQGTYGYTF. The DNA for the CDR3 is TGCGCCAGCAGCTTGGTTGCGGGACAGGGCACCTATGGCTACACCTTC. J is TRBJ1-2 and V is TRBV5-1; 9 positions match TRBD1. This CDR3 is built from 16 residues. The V segment lost 0 bases and the J segment 4 bases; nucleotides outside the gene matches: 7. Germline CDR1 and CDR2: SGHRS and YFSETQ.

The chain joins TRBV5-1 to TRBJ1-5; TRBD1 is a possible D gene (5 bases). Trimming pared 0 bases from V and 2 bases from J, leaving 9 bases between. This CDR3 is built from 15 residues. Per germline, CDR1 SGHRS and CDR2 YFSETQ. The CDR3 sequence is CASSLEGVGNQPQHF. CDR3 bases: TGCGCCAGCAGCTTGGAAGGGGTCGGCAATCAGCCCCAGCATTTT.

This chain joins TRBV9 and TRBJ2-7, with TRBD1 matching over 7 bases. With 3 bases clipped from V and 6 bases from J, the junction kept 9 bases outside the gene matches. The germline V gene encodes CDR1 SGDLS and CDR2 YYNGEE. The CDR3 length is 14 residues. The CDR3, as DNA: TGTGCCAGCAGCGCTAGACAGGGAAAGGGCGAGCAGTACTTC. Protein product: CASSARQGKGEQYF.

This sequence joins TRBV15 and TRBJ1-4; a weak D match, TRBD1 (6 bases). The CDR3 runs 15 residues. Germline CDR1 and CDR2: LNHNV and YYDKDF (reference sequence). Deletions cut 6 bases from V and 4 bases from J, with 15 bases between. CDR3 nucleotides: TGTGCCACCAGGAAGATACAGGGCCATAATGAAAAACTGTTTTTT. It yields the protein CATRKIQGHNEKLFF.

As to this clone: Other DNA sequences in this specimen translate into the identical CDR3. The chain's CDR3 is CASSLGLAGGTSTDTQYF. CDR3 DNA sequence: TGCGCCAGCAGCTTGGGACTAGCGGGGGGTACTAGCACAGATACGCAGTATTTT. The V call is TRBV5-1, the J call TRBJ2-3, with TRBD2 identical over 13 bases. After removal of 0 bases from V and 0 bases from J, the junction contained 4 bases not matched to a gene. The CDR3 contains 18 residues. Germline V lookup: CDR1 SGHRS, CDR2 YFSETQ.

The chain links TRBV4-1 to TRBJ1-1, with 8 bases that match TRBD1. This CDR3 is 15 amino acids long. J gave up 5 bases and V 8 bases, and 13 bases lay outside the gene matches. CDR1 is MGHRA, CDR2 YSYEKL, per germline. CDR3 sequence: CASSWTGSSLTEAFF. CDR3 nucleotides: TGCGCCAGCTCCTGGACAGGGTCCAGTTTAACTGAAGCTTTCTTT.

The chain recombines TRBV2 with TRBJ1-3; a possible D gene is TRBD1 (6 bases). V gave up 4 bases and J gave up 0 bases, with 10 bases separating them. The CDR3 runs to 15 residues. Looked up from germline, CDR1 is SNHLY and CDR2 is FYNNEI. The CDR3 DNA is TGTGCCAGCAGTGTTGAGGGACACTCTGGAAACACCATATATTTT. Amino acid sequence: CASSVEGHSGNTIYF.

The rearrangement uses TRBV5-1 and TRBJ2-3; TRBD2 is a possible D gene (6 bases). CDR3 length: 16 residues. Trimming stripped 4 bases from V and 0 bases from J, with 15 bases between. Germline V gives CDR1 SGHRS, CDR2 YFSETQ. The DNA for the CDR3 is TGCGCCAGCAGCCCTGGGAGTAGCGGCAGCACAGATACGCAGTATTTT. Its translation: CASSPGSSGSTDTQYF.

This clone has just a few counts. The chain links TRBV7-2 to TRBJ2-2, with a possible D match to TRBD2 (5 bases). The V end lost 5 bases, the J end lost 2 bases, and 18 bases lay between the germline ends. Germline CDR1 SGHTA, CDR2 FQGNSA. The CDR3 covers 17 residues. This CDR3 is CASSPIERLLNTGELFF. The CDR3, as DNA: TGTGCCAGCAGCCCCATTGAGCGGCTTCTCAACACCGGGGAGCTGTTTTTT.

The V and J genes are TRBV5-1 and TRBJ1-1, with D possibly TRBD1 on 5 matching bases. Germline CDR1 reads SGHRS; CDR2 reads YFSETQ. V was cut by 5 bases and J by 0 bases, with 14 bases left in between. The CDR3 length is 15 residues. CDR3 sequence: CASSAGPIMNTEAFF. CDR3 in DNA: TGCGCCAGCAGTGCGGGACCGATAATGAACACTGAAGCTTTCTTT.

This chain links TRBV18 with TRBJ2-3, with 14 bases identical to TRBD2. From germline, CDR1 is KGHSH and CDR2 LQKENI. The CDR3 has 17 amino acids. The J segment lost 5 bases and the V segment lost 4 bases, leaving 8 bases of the junction unmatched. The CDR3 DNA sequence: TGTGCCAGCTCACGATCGGGACTAGCGGGAGTCATAGATACGCAGTATTTT. Translated: CASSRSGLAGVIDTQYF.

A few counts support this clone. The chain uses TRBV7-2 and TRBJ2-5; D uncertain. CDR3 length: 13 amino acids. V lost 5 bases, J lost 3 bases, and 10 bases lay in between. Germline CDR1 reads SGHTA; CDR2 reads FQGNSA. For the CDR3, the DNA is TGTGCCAGCAGCCGCGGCTTAGAAGAGACCCAGTACTTC. Its translation: CASSRGLEETQYF.